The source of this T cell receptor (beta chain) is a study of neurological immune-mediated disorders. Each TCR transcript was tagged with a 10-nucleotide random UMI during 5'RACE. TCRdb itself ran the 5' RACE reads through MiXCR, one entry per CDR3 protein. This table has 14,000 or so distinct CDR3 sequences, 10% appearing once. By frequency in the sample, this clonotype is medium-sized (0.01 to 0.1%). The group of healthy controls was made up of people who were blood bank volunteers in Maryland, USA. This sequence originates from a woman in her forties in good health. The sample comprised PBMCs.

The DNA of the CDR3 is TGCAGTGCTCGACGGGCCCCGGTACAGGGGGAGACCCAGTACTTC. Its translation is CSARRAPVQGETQYF. The rearrangement uses TRBV20-1 and TRBJ2-5; 7 bases align to TRBD1. After removal of 5 bases from V and 5 bases from J, the junction contained 14 bases not matched to a gene. CDR1 and CDR2 from the germline V gene are DFQATT and SNEGSKA (reference sequence). The CDR3 loop spans 15 amino acids.